This TCR beta chain originates from a study of blood T cell repertoires in COVID-19. Repertoires were generated with immunoSEQ multiplex PCR, while TCRdb's copy carries only in-frame clones and drops some. This table has 250,000 or so clones, around 88% appearing once. Unmatched junction bases numbered 11, after V lost 6 bases and J lost 7 bases. This CDR3 is built from 15 residues. The germline V gene encodes CDR1 MNHEY and CDR2 SVGEGT. The sample taken for sequencing was PBMCs or T cells enriched from blood (not recorded which). The chain has TRBV6-2 or TRBV6-3 and TRBJ1-5, with 8 bases aligning to TRBD1. The TCR sequence derives from a man aged 40-49 years who had recovered from COVID-19. The CDR3 loop is CASSSTGGRRQPQHF. DNA for the CDR3: TGTGCCAGCAGCTCTACAGGGGGACGGAGGCAGCCCCAGCATTTT.